These 4 T cell receptor beta chains were sequenced from one sample in a study of identifying expanded T cells in peripheral blood. Clones were sequenced by immunoSEQ multiplex PCR, and TCRdb holds only the in-frame ones, with some missing. The sample has about 82,000 clones, about 87% seen once. Sequencing was performed on blood. These receptors were obtained from a person between 18 and 70 years old in good health.

The rearrangement uses TRBV5-1 and TRBJ1-1, with D maybe TRBD1 (5 bases). The CDR3 runs 17 residues. The V gene lost 4 bases and the J gene lost 4 bases, with 23 bases spanning the gap. Germline-derived CDR1 and CDR2 are SGHRS and YFSETQ. CDR3 sequence: CASSPWGGEHRGTEAFF. CDR3 bases: TGCGCCAGCAGCCCCTGGGGGGGAGAACACCGGGGCACTGAAGCTTTCTTT.

The rearrangement links TRBV4-3 to TRBJ2-1; D is undetermined. The germline gives CDR1 LGHNA, CDR2 YSLEER. V shed 0 bases and J shed 0 bases, with 12 bases lying between them. This CDR3 spans 17 amino acids. For the CDR3, the DNA is TGCGCCAGCAGCCAAGAAAGTGCGGCGAGCTCCTACAATGAGCAGTTCTTC. This gives the protein CASSQESAASSYNEQFF.

CDR3 region: CASSREGPLGNEKLFF. CDR3 DNA sequence: TGCGCCAGCAGCAGGGAGGGACCGCTAGGTAATGAAAAACTGTTTTTT. The V gene is TRBV5-1, the J gene TRBJ1-4; possible D gene TRBD1, 5 bases. V was pared by 4 bases and J by 4 bases, with 17 bases between. The CDR3 covers 16 residues. Germline lookup yields CDR1 SGHRS and CDR2 YFSETQ.

The gene calls are TRBV7-6 and TRBJ2-1; D not certain. The CDR3 has 12 amino acids. Per germline, CDR1 SGHVS and CDR2 FNYEAQ. Trimming cost V 2 bases and J 5 bases, with 4 bases left between them. CDR3 nucleotide sequence: TGTGCCAGCAGCTTACCTAACAATGAGCAGTTCTTC. Translation gives CASSLPNNEQFF.